The rows below give T cell receptor beta chains drawn from one sample of a study of T cell responses to AZD1222 COVID-19 vaccine. Repertoires were generated with immunoSEQ multiplex PCR, while TCRdb's copy carries only in-frame clones and drops some. The sample lists around 190,000 clones, roughly nine tenths occurring once. This sample comprised peripheral blood, obtained 28 days after the second AZD1222 dose. The receptors stem from an adult who received the AZD1222 COVID-19 vaccine. CDR3s include the opening cysteine and the closing phenylalanine or tryptophan. Each record gives: clone size, D gene, J gene, V gene, CDR3 protein, CDR3 DNA. D genes are given only for firm matches. Only part of the rows carry a size: once, few, many, or a class if the clone is expanded.

NA NA TRBJ2-7 TRBV6-5 CASSYSGRGASYEQYF TGTGCCAGCAGTTACTCGGGTAGGGGCGCCTCCTACGAGCAGTACTTC
NA NA TRBJ1-5 TRBV21-1 CASSKSSGQGEYSNQPQHF TGTGCCAGCAGCAAATCCTCAGGACAGGGGGAGTATAGCAATCAGCCCCAGCATTTT
NA NA TRBJ1-1 TRBV27 CASSLLGGNTEAFF TGTGCCAGCAGTTTATTAGGCGGGAACACTGAAGCTTTCTTT
NA TRBD2 TRBJ2-1 TRBV19 CASSISSGPVNEQFF TGTGCCAGTAGTATAAGTAGCGGGCCGGTCAATGAGCAGTTCTTC
NA NA TRBJ2-5 TRBV11-2 CASSLWQHQETQYF TGTGCCAGCAGCTTATGGCAACATCAAGAGACCCAGTACTTC
NA NA TRBJ2-1 TRBV19 CASSILSGSSYNEQFF TGTGCCAGTAGTATTCTTAGCGGAAGCTCCTACAATGAGCAGTTCTTC
NA NA TRBJ1-5 TRBV30 CAWSKDFKSNQPQHF TGTGCCTGGAGTAAAGATTTTAAAAGCAATCAGCCCCAGCATTTT
NA TRBD2 TRBJ2-1 TRBV5-1 CASSLGLAGGRKDNEQFF TGCGCCAGCAGCTTGGGACTAGCGGGAGGGCGAAAGGACAATGAGCAGTTCTTC
NA NA TRBJ2-2 TRBV5-1 CASSKEEANTGELFF TGCGCCAGCAGTAAGGAGGAGGCGAACACCGGGGAGCTGTTTTTT
NA NA TRBJ1-6 TRBV7-2 CASSLRGYGGLRDSPLHF TGTGCCAGCAGCTTAAGGGGTTACGGGGGGCTAAGGGATTCACCCCTCCACTTT
NA NA TRBJ1-3 TRBV5-4 CASSRTPIGNTIYF TGTGCCAGCAGCCGGACACCAATTGGAAACACCATATATTTT
NA TRBD1 TRBJ1-5 TRBV19 CASSIGTGGAQPQHF TGTGCCAGTAGTATCGGGACAGGGGGCGCCCAGCCCCAGCATTTT
NA NA TRBJ2-7 TRBV10-1 CASSESGRRDEQYF TGCGCCAGCAGTGAGTCTGGCAGAAGGGACGAGCAGTACTTC
NA TRBD2 TRBJ2-3 TRBV5-6 CASSYTGGGTDTQYF TGTGCCAGCAGCTATACTGGGGGGGGCACAGATACGCAGTATTTT
NA TRBD1 TRBJ2-7 TRBV5-1 CASSLGDRVYEQYF TGCGCCAGCAGCTTGGGAGACAGGGTATACGAGCAGTACTTC
NA NA TRBJ1-3 TRBV5-1 CASSVRPQGTGNTIYF TGCGCCAGCAGCGTCAGGCCCCAGGGGACTGGAAACACCATATATTTT
NA NA TRBJ1-1 TRBV5-1 CASSFRAGTEAFF TGCGCCAGCAGCTTTAGGGCCGGCACTGAAGCTTTCTTT
NA TRBD1 TRBJ2-1 TRBV3-1/TRBV3-2 CASSQQTGGRFF TGTGCCAGCAGCCAACAAACAGGGGGGAGGTTCTTC
NA NA TRBJ2-3 TRBV25-1 CASALGTYSTDTQYF TGTGCCAGCGCCTTAGGGACTTATAGCACAGATACGCAGTATTTT
NA TRBD2 TRBJ2-1 TRBV27 CASGRGYNEQFF TGTGCCAGCGGGAGGGGCTACAATGAGCAGTTCTTC
NA TRBD2 TRBJ2-5 TRBV28 CASTSLREAQYF TGTGCCAGCACATCCCTCCGGGAGGCCCAGTACTTC
NA NA TRBJ2-2 TRBV6-1 CASSDVRTLSNTGELFF TGTGCCAGCAGTGATGTCAGGACACTTTCGAACACCGGGGAGCTGTTTTTT
NA TRBD1 TRBJ1-6 TRBV18 CASSQSGQAVNSPLHF TGTGCCAGCTCCCAATCAGGACAGGCCGTCAATTCACCCCTCCACTTT
once TRBD1 TRBJ2-3 TRBV3-1/TRBV3-2 CASSQTGAPDTQYF TGTGCCAGCAGCCAGACAGGGGCCCCAGATACGCAGTATTTT
NA NA TRBJ2-2 TRBV19 CASSIDRGGSTGELFF TGTGCCAGTAGTATAGATAGAGGGGGAAGCACCGGGGAGCTGTTTTTT
NA NA TRBJ2-5 TRBV9 CASSPRGPVETQYF TGTGCCAGCAGCCCCCGGGGGCCTGTGGAGACCCAGTACTTC
NA NA TRBJ2-1 TRBV29-1 CSVGREAAANEQFF TGCAGCGTTGGAAGGGAGGCCGCGGCCAATGAGCAGTTCTTC
NA NA TRBJ2-7 TRBV6-5 CASSSPYEQYF TGTGCCAGCAGTTCCCCGTATGAGCAGTACTTC
NA NA TRBJ2-3 TRBV6-2/TRBV6-3 CASSSTSGITQYF TGTGCCAGCAGTTCGACCTCAGGGATTACGCAGTATTTT
once TRBD1 TRBJ2-7 TRBV7-9 CASSVGQGLAREQYF TGTGCCAGCAGCGTTGGACAGGGGTTGGCAAGGGAGCAGTACTTC
NA NA TRBJ2-5 TRBV14 CASSPGQVKVLQETQYF TGTGCCAGCAGTCCGGGACAAGTCAAAGTCCTACAAGAGACCCAGTACTTC
NA TRBD1 TRBJ1-6 TRBV28 CASSLPGQGGDNSPLHF TGTGCCAGCAGTTTACCCGGACAGGGGGGGGATAATTCACCCCTCCACTTT
NA NA TRBJ1-5 TRBV6-5 CASSYSIAGNQPQHF TGTGCCAGCAGTTACTCGATCGCGGGGAATCAGCCCCAGCATTTT
NA TRBD2 TRBJ2-1 TRBV6-5 CASSTSGSRNEQFF TGTGCCAGCAGTACCAGCGGGAGTCGGAATGAGCAGTTCTTC
NA TRBD2 TRBJ2-3 TRBV18 CASSPTSGGDTQYF TGTGCCAGCTCACCTACTAGCGGGGGTGATACGCAGTATTTT
NA NA TRBJ2-1 TRBV11-3 CASSIVGGAEQFF TGTGCCAGCAGCATCGTCGGAGGGGCTGAGCAGTTCTTC
NA NA TRBJ1-1 TRBV29-1 CSVDHRVGEAFF TGCAGCGTTGATCACAGGGTGGGGGAAGCTTTCTTT
once NA TRBJ1-2 TRBV25-1 CASSPQGGYGYTF TGTGCCAGCAGTCCACAGGGAGGTTATGGCTACACCTTC
NA NA TRBJ2-1 TRBV4-1 CASSQLILAEQFF TGCGCCAGCAGCCAATTAATACTGGCTGAGCAGTTCTTC
NA NA TRBJ1-2 TRBV19 CASSRAGYGYTF TGTGCCAGTAGTAGGGCAGGCTATGGCTACACCTTC